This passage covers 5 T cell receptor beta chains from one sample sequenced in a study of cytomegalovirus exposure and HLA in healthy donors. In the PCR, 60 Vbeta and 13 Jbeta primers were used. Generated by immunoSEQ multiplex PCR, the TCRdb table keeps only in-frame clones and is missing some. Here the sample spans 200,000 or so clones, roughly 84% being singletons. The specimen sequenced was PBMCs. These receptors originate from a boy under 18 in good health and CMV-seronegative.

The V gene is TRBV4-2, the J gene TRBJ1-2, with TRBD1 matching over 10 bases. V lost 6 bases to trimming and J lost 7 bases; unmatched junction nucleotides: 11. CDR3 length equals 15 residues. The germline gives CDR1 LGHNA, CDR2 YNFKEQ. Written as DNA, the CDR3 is TGTGCCAGCAGACAGGGACAGGGGAGCAGGAGTGGCTACACCTTC. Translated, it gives CASRQGQGSRSGYTF.

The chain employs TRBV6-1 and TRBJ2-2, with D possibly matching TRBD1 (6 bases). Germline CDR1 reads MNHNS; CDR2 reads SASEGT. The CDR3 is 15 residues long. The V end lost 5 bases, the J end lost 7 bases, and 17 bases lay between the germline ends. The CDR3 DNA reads TGTGCCAGCAGTCACAACCTAAGACAGGACGGGGAGCTGTTTTTT. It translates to CASSHNLRQDGELFF.

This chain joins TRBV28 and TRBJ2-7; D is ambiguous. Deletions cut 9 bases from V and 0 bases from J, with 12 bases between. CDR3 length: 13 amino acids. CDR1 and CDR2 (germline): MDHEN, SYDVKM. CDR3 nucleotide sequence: TGTGCCAGTTTTAGCCGTAGCTCCTACGAGCAGTACTTC. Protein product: CASFSRSSYEQYF. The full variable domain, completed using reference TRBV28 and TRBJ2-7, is DVKVTQSSRYLVKRTGEKVFLECVQDMDHENMFWYRQDPGLGLRLIYFSYDVKMKEKGDIPEGYSVSREKKERFSLILESASTNQTSMYLCASFSRSSYEQYFGPGTRLTVT.

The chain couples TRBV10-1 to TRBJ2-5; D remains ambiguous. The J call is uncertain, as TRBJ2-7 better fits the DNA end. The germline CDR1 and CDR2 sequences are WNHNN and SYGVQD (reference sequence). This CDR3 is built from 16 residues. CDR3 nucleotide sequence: TGCGCCAGCAGTGAGTTTGACACCTCGTCGACCTACGAGCAGTACTTC. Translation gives CASSEFDTSSTYEQYF.

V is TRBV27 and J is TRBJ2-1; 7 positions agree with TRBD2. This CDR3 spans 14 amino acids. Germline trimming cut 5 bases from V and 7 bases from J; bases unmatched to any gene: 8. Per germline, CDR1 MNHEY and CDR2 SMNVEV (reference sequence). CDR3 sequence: CASSSAGERNEQFF. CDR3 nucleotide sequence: TGTGCCAGCAGTAGTGCGGGGGAGCGGAATGAGCAGTTCTTC.